The present T cell receptor beta chain was sequenced within a study of OX40 agonist ivuxolimab in advanced cancers. Study information: Those treated in dose escalation had hepatocellular carcinoma, melanoma, renal cell cancer or head and neck cancer. Study conclusions and caveats: Clonal expansion was seen in CD4+ and CD8+ blood T cells by week 6 at 0.1 to 3.0 mg/kg.

TCRdb's copy holds only in-frame clones and misses some; the assay was immunoSEQ multiplex PCR. The sample includes roughly 40,000 clones, 85% to 90% of them seen just once. As to this clone: Its antigen is not known.

The germline V gene encodes CDR1 MDHEN and CDR2 SYDVKM. The ends were cut back, 6 bases at V and 7 bases at J, with 16 bases in the middle. This CDR3 region has 13 residues. Exclusion of a patient followed from autoimmune disease history or systemic immunosuppression. Samples of blood were obtained at baseline, on cycle 4 day 1, and on cycle 7 day 1. Sequenced here: CD4+ or CD8+ T cells sorted from blood, sampled in a trial of the OX40 agonist ivuxolimab. The chain uses TRBV28 and TRBJ2-7; D is possibly TRBD1 (5 bases). The receptor's source is an adult with an advanced solid tumor such as melanoma, head and neck, liver or kidney cancer. This chain's CDR3 is CASRGYDRLEQYF. In nucleotides, the CDR3 is TGTGCCAGCAGGGGCTACGACAGACTTGAGCAGTACTTC.